The present T cell receptor beta chain was sequenced within a study of radiotherapy plus CTLA-4 blockade in lung cancer. The table came from immunoSEQ multiplex PCR; TCRdb's copy has only in-frame clones and leaves some out. Among about 48,000 clones listed, 70% to 90% were seen once. The ends lost 0 bases at V and 0 bases at J; junction bases unmatched: 3. The germline V gene has CDR1 SGHRS and CDR2 YFSETQ. The CDR3 consists of 16 residues. Specimen: peripheral blood, collected from a patient treated with radiotherapy plus ipilimumab. This clonotype originated in a human donor with non-small cell lung cancer that progressed on radiotherapy plus ipilimumab. Some clones in this sample may be carry-over from other donors' samples. V usage is TRBV5-1 and J usage is TRBJ2-3, with TRBD2 identical over 8 bases. CDR3 coding DNA: TGCGCCAGCAGCTTGGGGGCTAGCGGGAGCACAGATACGCAGTATTTT. The encoded protein is CASSLGASGSTDTQYF.